A selection of T cell receptor beta chains follows, all from one sample in a study of shared clonotypes between healthy human individuals. Sequenced by immunoSEQ multiplex PCR; TCRdb stores in-frame clones only, minus some. The data hold 2 million to 2.5 million clones, with more than 90% observed a single time. The sample consisted of naive CD4+ T cells sorted from blood. These receptors all stem from a young man in good health. The CDR3 runs from the conserved cysteine through the conserved F or W. The D gene is left open where the match is weak.

V	D	CDR3
TRBV28	TRBD1	CASSGTGMYYGYTF
TRBV7-2	NA	CASSSRLGETQYF
TRBV15	NA	CATSREGYNTEAFF
TRBV9	NA	CASSVETPLGDTGELFF
TRBV18	TRBD2	CASSPNDGGETQYF
TRBV29-1	TRBD1	CSVGTGNQPQHF
TRBV21-1	NA	CASSPREKDQETQYF
TRBV4-3	TRBD2	CASSPSGRAVDEQFF
TRBV4-3	NA	CASSQEVAARGDTQYF
TRBV5-1	NA	CASSLTGSQDYGYTF
TRBV6-1	NA	CASRSPGEHYGYTF
TRBV15	NA	CATSRDGAQGSDTQYF
TRBV5-1	TRBD2	CASSDGLGETQYF
TRBV5-6	NA	CASSSGYEQYF
TRBV28	NA	CASSPSLGMREQYF
TRBV28	NA	CASSLRSPYEQYF
TRBV6-5	NA	CASSYGGPAEKLFF
TRBV10-3	NA	CAISEGQIQSPLHF
TRBV6-6	TRBD1	CASTPRDRSNTEAFF
TRBV28	TRBD1	CASRRDRVDTGELFF
TRBV29-1	TRBD2	CSVEGRGTSRMDEQFF
TRBV10-2	NA	CASSLLSDYGYTF
TRBV10-3	NA	CASGLLDTQYF
TRBV5-1	NA	CASSHPQRNSPLHF
TRBV11-2	NA	CASSFLWGAEGQFF
TRBV2	NA	CASSEFGSSTDTQYF
TRBV2	TRBD1	CASRVKTGVGSPLHF
TRBV5-6	TRBD1	CASSLLDRDSYEQYF
TRBV30	NA	CAWSGGLDQPQHF
TRBV7-8	TRBD1	CASSPRTGLNSPLHF
TRBV7-9	NA	CASSLEGRGEETQYF
TRBV2	TRBD1	CASRLDRVFAGELFF
TRBV20-1	NA	CSAQQAYGYTF
TRBV11-2	NA	CASSLEFRQGGTEAFF
TRBV6-1	NA	CASSEALLGGYEQYF
TRBV27	TRBD2	CASTGLAGAVGELFF
TRBV18	TRBD1	CASSQGQGPTRNYGYTF
TRBV4-1	NA	CASSQVGLPGTQYF
TRBV6-1	TRBD2	CANNGLAGGRDTQYF
TRBV11-2	NA	CASSQGEVQETQYF
TRBV5-1	TRBD1	CASSRDRVQETQYF
TRBV2	TRBD1	CASSPETGGQPQHF
TRBV19	NA	CASSIGGIQETQYF
TRBV6-1	NA	CASSLGQKAYEQYF
TRBV29-1	TRBD2	CSVLGTSGRASEQFF
TRBV28	NA	CASSRGGYGYTF
TRBV5-6	TRBD1	CASSLGIPGQGAVGTQYF
TRBV6-1	NA	CASSERRGNTEAFF
TRBV6-5	NA	CASIKGNTQYF
TRBV10-2	TRBD2	CASTEREALSNEQFF
TRBV19	NA	CASSISPTVGNTIYF
TRBV7-9	TRBD2	CASSLVRLAEPYEQYF
TRBV29-1	NA	CSVKGVYGYTF